The subject of this entry is one T cell receptor (beta chain). Its antigen is currently not known. No much larger clone is present one base from it, and per-base qualities are unavailable. TCRbeta CDR3 regions were amplified from genomic DNA using the immunoSEQ Assay, a bias-controlled multiplex PCR. As for how the authors treated the data: The number of nucleated cells in each sample was estimated from the amplification of reference gene primers within the assay. Sequence reads were collapsed and filtered to measure the absolute abundance of every unique TCRbeta CDR3 rearrangement. Productive Simpson clonality was computed per sample as the square root of Simpson's diversity index over productive rearrangements. The immuneACCESS repertoire file appears here via TCRdb, limited to in-frame rearrangements. These files lack a portion of the clones; in checked studies, under half of the deficit traces to unresolved V genes, and the cause of the others is not known. V, J and clone size reflect that table, while D and trimming were determined from the DNA. In all, the sample holds roughly 220,000 clones, and 84% of those were seen once. Of the sample, around 1.5% falls within the top ten clones.

The sample comes from a study of blood T cell repertoires in COVID-19 (dated by TCRdb to 2018 to 2021). Study-level background: Collaborator samples came from the United States, Italy and Spain and covered acute and convalescent phases of COVID-19. The material from the prospective study consisted of cDNA or gDNA derived from T cells, B-cell-depleted T cells, or PBMCs. The dataset comprised deeply sampled blood TCRbeta repertoires from subjects exposed to, actively infected with, or recovered from COVID-19. The repertoires were made available in a free public database intended to serve as a resource for research on the immune response to SARS-CoV-2. Samples were obtained from the ongoing ImmuneRACE study (first 160 participants) and from some 1,300 subjects provided by 6 global collaborators. The sample metadata nearly always contained a de-identified subject ID, COVID-19 status, age in years and sex. HLA class I and class II types, where available, came from metadata supplied by the sample provider rather than from assay-based typing. Findings and caveats that apply to the study as a whole: How much clinical and demographic metadata was included differed by source and by participant, and the metadata was provided uncurated.

Samples from volunteer blood donors who had recovered from COVID-19 were contributed by a second Seattle source. Whole blood was collected in K2EDTA tubes by collaborating institutions according to the institutions' own protocols. For TCRbeta analysis, collaborators shipped samples in one of three forms: frozen whole blood, isolated PBMCs, or DNA extracted from either of those sample types. From cysteine to phenylalanine, the CDR3 is 15 amino acids long. Only the CDR3 portion is preserved as DNA: 45 bases, with reading frame beginning at the first base. V is cut by 1 base and J by 0 bases, and the space between the germline ends is 9 bases. The germline V gene (reference sequence) specifies LGHDT as CDR1 and YNNKEL as CDR2.

Sequencing used peripheral blood. This TCR came from a woman aged 40 to 50 who had recovered from COVID-19. The V and J genes are TRBV3-1 (or the pseudogene TRBV3-2) and TRBJ2-5; the D gene remains uncertain. The DNA is TGTGCCAGCAGCCAAGTTCCAGGAAACCAAGAGACCCAGTACTTC. Its protein is CASSQVPGNQETQYF.